This TCR beta chain was observed in a study of blood T cell repertoires in COVID-19. Looking at the study overall: Sources were T cells, B-cell-depleted T cells, or PBMCs; the material itself was cDNA or gDNA.

Authors' processing steps: Amplified reference gene primers provided the basis for estimating nucleated cell counts. The assay was immunoSEQ multiplex PCR, and TCRdb's table has in-frame clones only and misses some. V and J calls and clone size come straight from that table; D and trimming were deduced from the DNA. Among about 170,000 clones listed, around 84% were seen once. The Seattle patients, enrolled during active infection, were followed longitudinally. The CDR3 is 14 residues long. From germline, CDR1 is MNHNY and CDR2 SVGAGI (reference sequence). The V segment lost 2 bases and the J segment 3 bases; nucleotides outside the gene matches: 1.

This rearrangement joins TRBV6-6 to TRBJ2-7, with 10 bases that match TRBD1. The clonotype was recovered from a woman between 70 and 85 years old with COVID-19, enrolled during active disease. Sequencing used peripheral blood. CDR3 bases: TGTGCCAGCAGTTACCGGGACAGGGGCTACGAGCAGTACTTC. It encodes CASSYRDRGYEQYF.